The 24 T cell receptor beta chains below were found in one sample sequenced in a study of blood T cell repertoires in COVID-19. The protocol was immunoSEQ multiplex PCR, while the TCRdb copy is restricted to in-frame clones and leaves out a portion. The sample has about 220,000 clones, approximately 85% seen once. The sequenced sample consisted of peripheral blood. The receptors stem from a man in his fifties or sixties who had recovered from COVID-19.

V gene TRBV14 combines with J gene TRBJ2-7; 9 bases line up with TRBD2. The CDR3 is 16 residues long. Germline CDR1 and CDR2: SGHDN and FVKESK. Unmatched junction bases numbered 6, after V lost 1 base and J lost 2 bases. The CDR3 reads CASSQAGVAGAYEQYF. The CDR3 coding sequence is TGTGCCAGCAGCCAAGCGGGGGTAGCGGGAGCCTACGAGCAGTACTTC.

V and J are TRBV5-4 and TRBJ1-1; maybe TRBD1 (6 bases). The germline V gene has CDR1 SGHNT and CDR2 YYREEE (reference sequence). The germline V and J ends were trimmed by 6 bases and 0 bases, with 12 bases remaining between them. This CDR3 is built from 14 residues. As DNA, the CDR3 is TGTGCCAGCAAGTTCGGACAGATGAACACTGAAGCTTTCTTT. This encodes CASKFGQMNTEAFF.

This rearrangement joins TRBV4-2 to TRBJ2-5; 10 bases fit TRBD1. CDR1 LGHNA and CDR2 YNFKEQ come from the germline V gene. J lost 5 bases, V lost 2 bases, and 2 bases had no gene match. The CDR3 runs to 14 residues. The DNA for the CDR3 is TGTGCCAGCAGCCAATTGGGACAGGGGGAGACCCAGTACTTC. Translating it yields CASSQLGQGETQYF.

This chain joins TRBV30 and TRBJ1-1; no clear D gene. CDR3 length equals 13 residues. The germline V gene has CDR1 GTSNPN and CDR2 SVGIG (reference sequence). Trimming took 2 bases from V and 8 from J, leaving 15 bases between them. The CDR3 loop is CAWSPTALEEAFF. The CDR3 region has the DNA TGTGCCTGGAGTCCAACAGCCTTAGAGGAAGCTTTCTTT.

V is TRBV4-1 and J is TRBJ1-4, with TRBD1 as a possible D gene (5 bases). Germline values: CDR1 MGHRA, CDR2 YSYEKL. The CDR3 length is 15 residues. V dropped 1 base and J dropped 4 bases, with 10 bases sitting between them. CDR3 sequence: CASSQAAGFNEKLFF. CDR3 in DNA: TGCGCCAGCAGCCAAGCGGCAGGGTTTAATGAAAAACTGTTTTTT.

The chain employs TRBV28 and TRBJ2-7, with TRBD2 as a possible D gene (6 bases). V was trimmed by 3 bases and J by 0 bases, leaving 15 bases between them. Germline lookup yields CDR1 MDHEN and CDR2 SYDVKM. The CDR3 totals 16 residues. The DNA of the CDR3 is TGTGCCAGCAGTTTGAAGGGTGGGAGGAGCTCCTACGAGCAGTACTTC. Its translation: CASSLKGGRSSYEQYF.

The CDR3 DNA sequence: TGTGCCAGTAGTAGACTAGCGGGGTATTACAATGAGCAGTTCTTC. It is translated as CASSRLAGYYNEQFF. The chain has TRBV19 and TRBJ2-1; 11 positions match TRBD2. The CDR3 contains 15 residues. Looked up from germline, CDR1 is LNHDA and CDR2 is SQIVND (reference sequence). Trimming removed 4 bases from V and 4 bases from J; junction bases left unmatched: 3.

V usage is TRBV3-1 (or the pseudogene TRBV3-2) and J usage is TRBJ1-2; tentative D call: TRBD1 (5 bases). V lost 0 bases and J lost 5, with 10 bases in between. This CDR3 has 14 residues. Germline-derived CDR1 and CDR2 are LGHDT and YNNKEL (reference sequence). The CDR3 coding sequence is TGTGCCAGCAGCCAAGATTCAGGGTTATATGGCTACACCTTC. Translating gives CASSQDSGLYGYTF.

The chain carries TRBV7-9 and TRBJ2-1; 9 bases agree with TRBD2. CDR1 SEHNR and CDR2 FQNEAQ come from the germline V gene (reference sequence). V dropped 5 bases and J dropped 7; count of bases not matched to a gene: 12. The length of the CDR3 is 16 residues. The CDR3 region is CASSRIFVAGVNEQFF. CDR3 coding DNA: TGTGCCAGCAGCCGCATCTTTGTAGCGGGAGTTAATGAGCAGTTCTTC.

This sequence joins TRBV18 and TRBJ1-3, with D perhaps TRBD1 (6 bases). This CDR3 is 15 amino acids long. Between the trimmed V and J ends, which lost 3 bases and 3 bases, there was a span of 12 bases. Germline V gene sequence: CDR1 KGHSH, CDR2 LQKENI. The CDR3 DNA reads TGTGCCAGCTCACCCACAGGGATGGGTGGAAACACCATATATTTT. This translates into CASSPTGMGGNTIYF.

CDR3 region: CAIRRDLEYNEQFF. DNA for the CDR3: TGTGCCATCAGACGGGACTTAGAGTACAATGAGCAGTTCTTC. The chain has TRBV10-3 and TRBJ2-1, with D perhaps matching TRBD2 (6 bases). CDR3 length equals 14 residues. Germline loops: CDR1 ENHRY, CDR2 SYGVKD. The ends were cut back, 6 bases at V and 4 bases at J, with 13 bases in the middle.

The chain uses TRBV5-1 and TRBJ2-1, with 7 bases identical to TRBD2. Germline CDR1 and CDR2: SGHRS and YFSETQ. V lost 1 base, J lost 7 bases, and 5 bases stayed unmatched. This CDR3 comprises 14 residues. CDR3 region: CASSLYLGGNEQFF. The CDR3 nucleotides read TGCGCCAGCAGCTTGTATTTGGGGGGGAATGAGCAGTTCTTC.

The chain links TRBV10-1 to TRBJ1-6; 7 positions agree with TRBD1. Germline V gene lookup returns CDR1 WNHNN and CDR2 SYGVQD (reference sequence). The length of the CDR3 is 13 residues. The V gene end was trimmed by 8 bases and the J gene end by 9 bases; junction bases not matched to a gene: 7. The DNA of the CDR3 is TGCGCCAGCGGAAGCAACAGGGGTTCACCCCTCCACTTT. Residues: CASGSNRGSPLHF.

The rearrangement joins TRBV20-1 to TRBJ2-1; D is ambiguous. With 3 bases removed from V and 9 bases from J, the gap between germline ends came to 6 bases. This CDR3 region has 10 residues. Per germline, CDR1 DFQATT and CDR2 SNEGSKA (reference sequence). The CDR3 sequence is CSARSFEQFF. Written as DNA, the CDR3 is TGCAGTGCTAGGTCTTTTGAGCAGTTCTTC.

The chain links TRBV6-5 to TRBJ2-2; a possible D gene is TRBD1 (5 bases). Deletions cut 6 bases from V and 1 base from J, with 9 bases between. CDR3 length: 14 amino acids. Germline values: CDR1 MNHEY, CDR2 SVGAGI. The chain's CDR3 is CASSLQENTGELFF. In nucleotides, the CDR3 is TGTGCCAGCAGCCTACAGGAGAACACCGGGGAGCTGTTTTTT.

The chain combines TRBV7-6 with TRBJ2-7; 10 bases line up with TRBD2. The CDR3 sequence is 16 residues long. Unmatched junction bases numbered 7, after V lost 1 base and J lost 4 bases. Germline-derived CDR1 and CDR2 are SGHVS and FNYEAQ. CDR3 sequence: CASSLGASGGGYEQYF. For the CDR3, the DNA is TGTGCCAGCAGCTTAGGGGCTAGCGGGGGAGGTTACGAGCAGTACTTC.

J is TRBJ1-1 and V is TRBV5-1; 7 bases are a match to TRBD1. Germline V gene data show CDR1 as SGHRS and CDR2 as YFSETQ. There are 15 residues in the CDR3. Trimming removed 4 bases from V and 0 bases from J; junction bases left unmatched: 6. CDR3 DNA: TGCGCCAGCAGCCCCGGGACAGCGATGAACACTGAAGCTTTCTTT. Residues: CASSPGTAMNTEAFF.

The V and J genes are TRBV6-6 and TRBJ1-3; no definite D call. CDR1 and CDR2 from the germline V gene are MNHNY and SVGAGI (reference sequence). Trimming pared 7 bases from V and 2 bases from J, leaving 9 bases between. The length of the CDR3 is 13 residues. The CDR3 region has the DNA TGTGCCAGCATGGAGAGAACTGGAAACACCATATATTTT. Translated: CASMERTGNTIYF.

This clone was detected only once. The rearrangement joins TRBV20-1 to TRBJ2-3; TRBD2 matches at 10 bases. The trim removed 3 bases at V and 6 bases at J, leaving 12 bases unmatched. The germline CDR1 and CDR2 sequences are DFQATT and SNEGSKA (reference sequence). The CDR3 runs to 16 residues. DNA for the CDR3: TGCAGTGCTAGTAGTTTAGCGGGAGGAGTCGGGGATACGCAGTATTTT. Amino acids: CSASSLAGGVGDTQYF.

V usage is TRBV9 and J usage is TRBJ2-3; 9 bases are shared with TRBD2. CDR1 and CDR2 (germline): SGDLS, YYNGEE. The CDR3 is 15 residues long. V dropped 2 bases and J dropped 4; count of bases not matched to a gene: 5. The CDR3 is CASSVLAGKADTQYF. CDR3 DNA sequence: TGTGCCAGCAGCGTTCTAGCGGGAAAGGCAGATACGCAGTATTTT.

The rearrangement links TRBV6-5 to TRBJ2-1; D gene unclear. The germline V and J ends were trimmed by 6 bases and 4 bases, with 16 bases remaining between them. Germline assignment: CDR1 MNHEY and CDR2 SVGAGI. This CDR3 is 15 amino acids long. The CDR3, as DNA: TGTGCCAGCAGCTTACAAACCGACGGGTACAATGAGCAGTTCTTC. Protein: CASSLQTDGYNEQFF.

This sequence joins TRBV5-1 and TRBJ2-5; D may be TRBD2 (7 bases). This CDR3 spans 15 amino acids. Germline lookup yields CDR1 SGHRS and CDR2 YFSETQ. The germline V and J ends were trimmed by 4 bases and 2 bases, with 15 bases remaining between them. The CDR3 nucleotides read TGCGCCAGCAGCGAGCTCGGGGGGCGGCAAGAGACCCAGTACTTC. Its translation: CASSELGGRQETQYF.

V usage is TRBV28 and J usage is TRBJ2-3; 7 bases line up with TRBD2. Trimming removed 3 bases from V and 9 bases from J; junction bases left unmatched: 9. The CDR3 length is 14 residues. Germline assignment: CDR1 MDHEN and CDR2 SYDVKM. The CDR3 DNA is TGTGCCAGCAGTTTGGGAGGGCCCGCCGGCACGCAGTATTTT. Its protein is CASSLGGPAGTQYF. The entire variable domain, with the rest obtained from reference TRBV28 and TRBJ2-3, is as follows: DVKVTQSSRYLVKRTGEKVFLECVQDMDHENMFWYRQDPGLGLRLIYFSYDVKMKEKGDIPEGYSVSREKKERFSLILESASTNQTSMYLCASSLGGPAGTQYFGPGTRLTVL.

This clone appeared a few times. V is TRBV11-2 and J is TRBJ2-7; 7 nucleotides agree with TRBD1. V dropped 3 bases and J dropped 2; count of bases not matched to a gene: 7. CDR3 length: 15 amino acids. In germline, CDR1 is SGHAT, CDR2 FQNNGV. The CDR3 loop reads CASSFEGALAYEQYF. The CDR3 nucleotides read TGTGCCAGCAGCTTCGAGGGGGCCCTTGCCTACGAGCAGTACTTC.